This T cell receptor (beta chain) emerged from a study of blood T cell repertoires in COVID-19. This table comes from immunoSEQ multiplex PCR, and its TCRdb copy is limited to in-frame clones, with some not included. The repertoire holds about 190,000 clones, with roughly 80% as singletons. The germline CDR1 and CDR2 sequences are SEHNR and FQNEAQ (reference sequence). The CDR3 has 11 residues. V was trimmed by 5 bases and J by 3 bases, leaving 4 bases between them. This chain links TRBV7-9 with TRBJ2-5, with D unresolved. This clonotype was obtained from a human donor in a cohort sampled during active COVID-19. The sequencing input was peripheral blood. The CDR3: CASSGEETQYF. The CDR3 DNA is TGTGCCAGCAGCGGAGAAGAGACCCAGTACTTC.